This T cell receptor beta chain comes out of a study of persistence of HIV-infected CD4 T cells. About the research overall: Blood samples, up to roughly 180 mL, came from multiple time points, except two leukapheresis donors sampled once.

The table lists this clone with a few counts. The antigen is undetermined. The libraries were made with immunoSEQ version 4 in survey mode. Sequencing used immunoSEQ multiplex PCR; TCRdb keeps in-frame clones, though not all of them. The sample records about 40,000 clones, roughly 74% being singletons. The CDR3 runs 14 residues. V dropped 1 base and J dropped 6 bases, with 10 bases sitting between them. Germline assignment: CDR1 LGHDT and CDR2 YNNKEL (reference sequence). An overlapping HIV-1 Gag peptide pool stimulated these cells at 0.95 to 1 ug/peptide/mL. Memory cells lacking CD40L and CD69 with high CD45RO were sorted.

The specimen was CD4+ T cells sorted from PBMCs after roughly 18-hour stimulation, collected from a patient who received antiretroviral therapy. The source is an adult man with HIV who was CMV-seropositive. V usage is TRBV3-1 (or the pseudogene TRBV3-2) and J usage is TRBJ2-1; D is unresolved. The DNA for the CDR3 is TGTGCCAGCAGCCAAGGGGTGGTGGTCAATGAGCAGTTCTTC. Amino acids: CASSQGVVVNEQFF.